This T cell receptor beta chain is from a study of T cell changes during pregnancy in multiple sclerosis (dated by TCRdb to between 2018 and 2021). About the full investigation: The study looked at changes in the T cell repertoire across pregnancy in women with multiple sclerosis.

To prepare the library, the immunoSEQ multiplex PCR assay was applied. TCRdb retrieved this table from immuneACCESS and kept in-frame rearrangements only. Not all clones are present; in checked studies, unresolved V genes account for under half, and no reason is known for the remainder. Across this sample there are 15,000 to 20,000 clones, with around 87% seen only once. The ten largest clones take up roughly 13% of the sample. A note on this clone: No cognate antigen has been identified for it. No much larger clone exists at a distance of one base, and base qualities are not known.

CDR1 SGHVS and CDR2 FNYEAQ are derived from the germline V gene. The CDR3 numbers 15 residues from cysteine through phenylalanine. Only the CDR3 DNA is retained, 45 bases long and in frame from the first base. Clipping removes 4 bases from V and 4 bases from J, with 9 as the unmatched junction base count. Source: CD8+ T cells from peripheral blood mononuclear cells, taken in the third trimester of pregnancy. In this chain, TRBV7-6 is recombined with TRBJ1-1, with 7 central nucleotides matching TRBD1. The receptor was derived from a female donor in good health, enrolled as a control in a pregnancy study. Here the CDR3 is given as CASSSGTEGTTEAFF. The DNA is TGTGCCAGCAGCTCAGGGACAGAAGGGACCACTGAAGCTTTCTTT.